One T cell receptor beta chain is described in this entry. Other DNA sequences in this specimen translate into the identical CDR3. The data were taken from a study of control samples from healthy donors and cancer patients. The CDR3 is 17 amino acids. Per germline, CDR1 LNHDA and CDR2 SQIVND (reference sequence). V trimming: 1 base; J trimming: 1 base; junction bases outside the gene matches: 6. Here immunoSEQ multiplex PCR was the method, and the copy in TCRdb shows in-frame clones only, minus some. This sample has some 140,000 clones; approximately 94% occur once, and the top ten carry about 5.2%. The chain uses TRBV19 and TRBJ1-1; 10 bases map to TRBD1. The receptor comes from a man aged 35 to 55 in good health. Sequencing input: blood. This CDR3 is CASSIGRQGARNTEAFF. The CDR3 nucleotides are TGTGCCAGTAGTATAGGTCGACAGGGGGCGCGGAACACTGAAGCTTTCTTT.